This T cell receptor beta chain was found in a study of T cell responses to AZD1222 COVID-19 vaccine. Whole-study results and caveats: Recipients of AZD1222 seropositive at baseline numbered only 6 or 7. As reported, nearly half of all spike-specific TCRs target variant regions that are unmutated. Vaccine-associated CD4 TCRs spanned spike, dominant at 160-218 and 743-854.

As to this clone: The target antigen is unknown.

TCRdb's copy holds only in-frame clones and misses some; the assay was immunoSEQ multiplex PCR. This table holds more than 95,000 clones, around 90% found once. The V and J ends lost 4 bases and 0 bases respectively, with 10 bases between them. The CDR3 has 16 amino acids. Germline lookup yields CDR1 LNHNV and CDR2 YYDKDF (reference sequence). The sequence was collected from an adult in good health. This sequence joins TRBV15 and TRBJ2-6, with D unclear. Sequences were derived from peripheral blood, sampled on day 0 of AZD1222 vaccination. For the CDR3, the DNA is TGTGCCACCAGCACCAGACGGACCTCTGGGGCCAACGTCCTGACTTTC. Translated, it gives CATSTRRTSGANVLTF.